Presented here are 20 T cell receptor beta chains from one specimen sequenced in a study of regulatory T cells in long-lasting Graves disease. To make TCR beta libraries, researchers used iRepertoire HTBI primers and Arm-PCR of CDR3 regions. Each CDR3 protein is one row after TCRdb ran MiXCR on the multiplex PCR reads. The sample consists of 300,000 to 500,000 distinct CDR3 sequences, 20% of them appearing once. Time point: persistent/refractory GD, antithyroid drugs over 5 years with positive TRAb. Construction of the TCR library relied on RNA isolated from PBMCs. The material sequenced was peripheral blood mononuclear cells (PBMCs), taken when the disease was refractory, from a patient treated with antithyroid drugs. The receptor set was obtained from a female donor with Graves disease.

As for this clonotype: A junction end diverges from the germline sequence, so it may reflect a read error. J is TRBJ2-1 and V is TRBV20-1; the D gene is possibly TRBD2 (7 bases). The V gene's germline CDR1 is DFQATT and CDR2 SNEGSKA (reference sequence). The CDR3 spans 14 residues. Written as DNA, the CDR3 is TGCAGTGCGAGAGGGGGGGACTTAGGAGGTGAGCAGTTCTTC. Its translation: CSARGGDLGGEQFF.

There are a few counts of this clonotype. The chain carries TRBV29-1 and TRBJ1-2, with D maybe TRBD1 (5 bases). There are 13 residues in the CDR3. V shed 5 bases and J shed 1 base, with 11 bases lying between them. Germline V gene lookup returns CDR1 SQVTM and CDR2 ANQGSEA. The chain's CDR3 is CSVPGGDNYGYTF. CDR3 in DNA: TGCAGCGTTCCCGGGGGAGATAACTATGGCTACACCTTC.

This clonotype has only a few counts. The genes are TRBV14 and TRBJ2-7; 8 bases are shared with TRBD2. Trimming cost V 5 bases and J 3 bases; bases outside gene matches: 12. CDR3 length equals 16 residues. Germline assignment: CDR1 SGHDN and CDR2 FVKESK. The CDR3 loop is CASSRLSGTSIYEQYF. CDR3 bases: TGTGCCAGCAGCAGACTCTCCGGGACTAGTATCTACGAGCAGTACTTC.

This clonotype was seen a handful of times. This rearrangement joins TRBV27 to TRBJ2-6, with D unresolved. The CDR3 has 15 amino acids. V dropped 3 bases and J dropped 1 base, with 7 bases sitting between them. Germline CDR1 MNHEY, CDR2 SMNVEV (reference sequence). CDR3 sequence (DNA): TGTGCCAGCAGTTTTGTTCGTTCTGGGGCCAACGTCCTGACTTTC. This sequence encodes CASSFVRSGANVLTF.

The chain employs TRBV30 and TRBJ1-5; D perhaps matches TRBD1 (5 bases). The CDR3 has 14 residues. V lost 7 bases, J lost 4 bases, and 17 bases lay in between. The germline CDR1 and CDR2 sequences are GTSNPN and SVGIG (reference sequence). The CDR3 nucleotides are TGTGCCTTCTCAAGAGACAGCCCAAATCAGCCCCAGCATTTT. This gives the protein CAFSRDSPNQPQHF. The variable domain in full, completed from reference TRBV30 and TRBJ1-5, reads SQTIHQWPATLVQPVGSPLSLECTVEGTSNPNLYWYRQAAGRGLQLLFYSVGIGQISSEVPQNLSASRPQDRQFILSSKKLLLSDSGFYLCAFSRDSPNQPQHFGDGTRLSIL.

This clonotype appeared a single time. The chain has TRBV4-2 and TRBJ1-5, with D possibly being TRBD1 (5 bases). Germline lookup yields CDR1 LGHNA and CDR2 YNFKEQ. The CDR3 length is 13 residues. Trimming left V 0 bases short and J 7 bases short, with 7 bases between. CDR3 sequence (DNA): TGTGCCAGCAGCCAAGAACGGGGCCAGCCCCAGCATTTT. Its translation is CASSQERGQPQHF.

Concerning this clonotype: Given a much more abundant clone one base away, this may be a read error. This chain uses TRBV12-3 or TRBV12-4 with TRBJ2-3, with D possibly being TRBD1 (5 bases). V gave up 3 bases and J gave up 2 bases, with 12 bases separating them. The CDR3 sequence is 15 residues long. The CDR3 coding sequence is TGTGCCAGCAGTTTGGACAAAGTAATCACAGATACGCAGTATTTT. Its translation is CASSLDKVITDTQYF.

This clonotype was observed many times. This rearrangement joins TRBV12-3 or TRBV12-4 to TRBJ1-4; D remains ambiguous. The CDR3 runs 14 residues. The V end was cut by 3 bases, the J end by 5 bases, with 10 bases between. The CDR3 DNA follows: TGTGCCAGCAGTTTCAGACATCTAAATGAAAAACTGTTTTTT. Translated, it gives CASSFRHLNEKLFF.

This clonotype was seen repeatedly, ten times or more. The V and J genes are TRBV28 and TRBJ2-7; D is unclear. Germline loops: CDR1 MDHEN, CDR2 SYDVKM. CDR3 length: 14 amino acids. Trimming took 4 bases from V and 1 from J, leaving 11 bases between them. For the CDR3, the DNA is TGTGCCAGCAGTTACGGACGGAGTTCCTACGAGCAGTACTTC. This codes for CASSYGRSSYEQYF.

This clonotype was detected only a few times. This rearrangement joins TRBV7-2 to TRBJ2-5; TRBD2 agrees at 15 bases. From germline, CDR1 is SGHTA and CDR2 FQGNSA. J gave up 5 bases and V 5 bases, and 24 bases lay outside the gene matches. The CDR3 runs 22 residues. The CDR3 nucleotides read TGTGCCAGCAGCACACCTGGTGGACTAGCGGGAGGGAGTGGGTACACATGGGAGACCCAGTACTTC. It specifies CASSTPGGLAGGSGYTWETQYF.

In this sample, this clonotype turned up a few times. J is TRBJ2-4 and V is TRBV30; 9 bases match TRBD1. Germline V gene data show CDR1 as GTSNPN and CDR2 as SVGIG (reference sequence). The CDR3 consists of 12 residues. The V gene end was trimmed by 1 base and the J gene end by 11 bases; junction bases not matched to a gene: 3. The CDR3 bases are TGTGCCTGGAGTGGACAGGGGGTCGTTCAGTACTTC. Encoded protein: CAWSGQGVVQYF.

The V gene is TRBV19, the J gene TRBJ1-4; tentatively, D is TRBD1 (5 bases). The CDR3 totals 12 residues. Germline V gene data show CDR1 as LNHDA and CDR2 as SQIVND (reference sequence). V was pared by 8 bases and J by 6 bases, with 10 bases between. The CDR3 nucleotides read TGTGCCAGTCGGGACGCCCATGAAAAACTGTTTTTT. It encodes CASRDAHEKLFF.

The sample holds many counts of this clonotype. This chain joins TRBV6-1 and TRBJ1-4; D gene ambiguous. CDR1 MNHNS and CDR2 SASEGT come from the germline V gene. Trimming took 8 bases from V and 8 from J, leaving 12 bases between them. The CDR3 totals 12 residues. The CDR3 loop is CASQGRLEKLFF. The CDR3 bases are TGTGCCAGCCAAGGGAGGTTAGAAAAACTGTTTTTT.

This clonotype was found a few times. V usage is TRBV10-3 and J usage is TRBJ2-5; D is unresolved. Germline V lookup: CDR1 ENHRY, CDR2 SYGVKD. V was trimmed by 3 bases and J by 4 bases, leaving 6 bases between them. The CDR3 length is 12 residues. DNA for the CDR3: TGTGCCATCAGTGATCTTACAGAGACCCAGTACTTC. Encoded protein: CAISDLTETQYF.

This chain connects TRBV19 to TRBJ2-7; D tentatively fits TRBD1 or TRBD2 (5 bases each). V was pared by 6 bases and J by 1 base, with 16 bases between. This CDR3 comprises 15 residues. From germline, CDR1 is LNHDA and CDR2 SQIVND (reference sequence). CDR3 nucleotide sequence: TGTGCCAGTAGCAAGAAGAGAGGGGCATCCTACGAGCAGTACTTC. Translating it yields CASSKKRGASYEQYF.

This clonotype has ten or more counts. The V call is TRBV2, the J call TRBJ2-7; 8 nucleotides match TRBD1. There are 13 residues in the CDR3. Germline loops: CDR1 SNHLY, CDR2 FYNNEI. J gave up 6 bases and V 8 bases, and 9 bases lay outside the gene matches. The CDR3 DNA reads as TGTGCCAGCTGCGGACAGGGAGCTGGCGAGCAGTACTTC. The encoded protein is CASCGQGAGEQYF.

This clonotype turned up a few times. The V and J genes are TRBV7-2 and TRBJ1-5; no clear D gene. The V gene's germline CDR1 is SGHTA and CDR2 FQGNSA. The CDR3 is made up of 14 amino acids. V was cut by 5 bases and J by 3 bases, with 11 bases left in between. The CDR3 reads CASSPGQDNQPQHF. CDR3 coding DNA: TGTGCCAGCAGCCCAGGTCAAGACAATCAGCCCCAGCATTTT.

This clonotype was found many times. This chain links TRBV27 with TRBJ2-6; D gene unclear. CDR1 MNHEY and CDR2 SMNVEV come from the germline V gene (reference sequence). Trimming left V 7 bases short and J 6 bases short, with 19 bases between. This CDR3 is 16 amino acids long. The CDR3 protein is CASTFLRYPEANVLTF. Here the CDR3 DNA reads TGTGCCAGCACGTTCCTCCGGTACCCTGAGGCCAACGTCCTGACTTTC.

This clonotype was detected a few times. The junction departs from the called germline gene at one end, perhaps through a read error. The rearrangement uses TRBV11-2 and TRBJ2-7; 12 bases are shared with TRBD2. Germline V lookup: CDR1 SGHAT, CDR2 FQNNGV. The CDR3 spans 17 residues. For the CDR3, the DNA is TGTGCCAGCGGCTTCGGGACTAGCGGGTTTAGCTCCTACGAGCAGTACTTC. The encoded protein is CASGFGTSGFSSYEQYF.

This clonotype was counted only a few times. V usage is TRBV29-1 and J usage is TRBJ1-2; maybe TRBD1 (6 bases). The CDR3 has 15 residues. CDR1 SQVTM and CDR2 ANQGSEA come from the germline V gene. V lost 4 bases, J lost 5 bases, and 20 bases lay in between. The CDR3: CSVVPAAGAGYGYTF. As DNA, the CDR3 is TGCAGCGTTGTACCCGCCGCAGGGGCCGGGTATGGCTACACCTTC.